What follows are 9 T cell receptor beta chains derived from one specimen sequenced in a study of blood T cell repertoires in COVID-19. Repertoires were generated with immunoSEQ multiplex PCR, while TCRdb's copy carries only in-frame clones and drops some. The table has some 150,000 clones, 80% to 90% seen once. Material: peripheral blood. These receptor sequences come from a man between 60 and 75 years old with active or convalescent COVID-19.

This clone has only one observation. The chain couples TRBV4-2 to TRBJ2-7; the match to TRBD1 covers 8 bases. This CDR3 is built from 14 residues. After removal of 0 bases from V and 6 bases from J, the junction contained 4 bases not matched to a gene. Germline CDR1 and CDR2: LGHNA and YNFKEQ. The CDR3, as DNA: TGTGCCAGCAGCCAAGACAGGGGGCTTCTCGAGCAGTACTTC. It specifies CASSQDRGLLEQYF.

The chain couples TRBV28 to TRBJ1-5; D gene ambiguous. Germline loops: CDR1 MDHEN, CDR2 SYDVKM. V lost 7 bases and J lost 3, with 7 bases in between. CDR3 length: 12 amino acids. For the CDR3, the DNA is TGTGCCAGCACCTCCCCCAATCAGCCCCAGCATTTT. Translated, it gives CASTSPNQPQHF.

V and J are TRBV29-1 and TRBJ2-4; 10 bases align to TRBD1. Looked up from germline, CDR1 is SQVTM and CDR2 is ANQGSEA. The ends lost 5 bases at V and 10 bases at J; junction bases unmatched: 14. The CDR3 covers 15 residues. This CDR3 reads CSVRDRGLSSWIQYF. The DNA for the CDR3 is TGCAGCGTTCGAGACAGGGGGCTAAGTTCATGGATTCAGTACTTC.

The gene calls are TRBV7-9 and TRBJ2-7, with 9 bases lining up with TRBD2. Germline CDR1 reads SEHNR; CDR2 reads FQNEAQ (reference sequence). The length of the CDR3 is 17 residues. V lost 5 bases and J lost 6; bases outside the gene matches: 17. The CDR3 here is CASSHSVLAGSEGEQYF. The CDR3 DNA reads TGTGCCAGCAGCCACTCAGTTCTAGCGGGATCCGAAGGCGAGCAGTACTTC.

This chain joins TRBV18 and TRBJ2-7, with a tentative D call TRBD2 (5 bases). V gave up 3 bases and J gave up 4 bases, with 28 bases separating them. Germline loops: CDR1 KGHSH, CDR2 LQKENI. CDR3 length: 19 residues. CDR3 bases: TGTGCCAGCTCACCCGTAGGGCAGTACGGTAATCTGACTATGTACGAGCAGTACTTC. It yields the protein CASSPVGQYGNLTMYEQYF.

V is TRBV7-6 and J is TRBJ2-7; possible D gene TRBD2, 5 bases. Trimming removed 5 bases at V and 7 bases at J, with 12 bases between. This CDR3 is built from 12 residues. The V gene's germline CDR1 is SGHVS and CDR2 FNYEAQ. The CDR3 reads CASSPSPREQYF. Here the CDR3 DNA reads TGTGCCAGCAGCCCTAGCCCCAGGGAGCAGTACTTC.

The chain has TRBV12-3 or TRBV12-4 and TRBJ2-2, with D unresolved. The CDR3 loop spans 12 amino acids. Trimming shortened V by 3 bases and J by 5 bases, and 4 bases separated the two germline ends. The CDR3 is CASSFPTGELFF. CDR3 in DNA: TGTGCCAGCAGTTTTCCGACCGGGGAGCTGTTTTTT.

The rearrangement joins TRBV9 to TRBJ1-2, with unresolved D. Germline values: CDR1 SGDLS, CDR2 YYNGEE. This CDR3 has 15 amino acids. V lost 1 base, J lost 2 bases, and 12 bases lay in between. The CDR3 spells CASSVSQEVNYGYTF. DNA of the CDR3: TGTGCCAGCAGCGTAAGTCAGGAGGTCAACTATGGCTACACCTTC.

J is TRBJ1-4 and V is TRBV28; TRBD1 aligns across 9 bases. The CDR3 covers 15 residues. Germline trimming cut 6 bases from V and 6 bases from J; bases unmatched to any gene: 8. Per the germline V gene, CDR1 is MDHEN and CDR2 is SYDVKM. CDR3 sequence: CASSTNRGQYEKLFF. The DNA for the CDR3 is TGTGCCAGCAGCACAAACAGGGGGCAATATGAAAAACTGTTTTTT.